What follows are 2 T cell receptor beta chains derived from one specimen sequenced in a study of identical twins. MiXCR was run by TCRdb on the 5' RACE reads, yielding one entry per CDR3 protein. The table includes 700,000 to 950,000 distinct CDR3 sequences, 9% to 15% detected once. These data were also reused for a study on yellow fever vaccine responses in identical twins.

Sequencing was carried out using PBMCs. All receptors derive from a woman aged 18-29 years in good health.

This clonotype has more than one count but fewer than ten. The chain employs TRBV6-1 and TRBJ2-2; 9 nucleotides agree with TRBD1. This CDR3 is 16 amino acids long. V trimming: 10 bases; J trimming: 4 bases; junction bases outside the gene matches: 13. The germline V gene encodes CDR1 MNHNS and CDR2 SASEGT. For the CDR3, the DNA is TGTGCCACCGCCTCCGTTGGACAGGGGACCACCGGGGAGCTGTTTTTT. This encodes CATASVGQGTTGELFF.

The sample holds a few counts of this clonotype. This chain connects TRBV20-1 to TRBJ2-7; D is possibly TRBD2 (6 bases). CDR3 length: 14 amino acids. Germline V lookup: CDR1 DFQATT, CDR2 SNEGSKA (reference sequence). V was pared by 0 bases and J by 4 bases, with 13 bases between. CDR3 amino acids: CSARDQAGLYEQYF. CDR3 bases: TGCAGTGCTAGAGATCAGGCGGGGCTATACGAGCAGTACTTC.